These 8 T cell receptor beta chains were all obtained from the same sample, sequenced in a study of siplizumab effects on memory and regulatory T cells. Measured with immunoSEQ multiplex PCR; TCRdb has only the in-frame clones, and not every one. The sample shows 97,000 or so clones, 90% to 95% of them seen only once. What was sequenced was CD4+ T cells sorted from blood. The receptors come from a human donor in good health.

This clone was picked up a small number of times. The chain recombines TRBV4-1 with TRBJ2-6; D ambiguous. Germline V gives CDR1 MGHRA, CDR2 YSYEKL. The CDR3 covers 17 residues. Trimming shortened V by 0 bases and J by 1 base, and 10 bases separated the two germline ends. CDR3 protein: CASSQEYGFSGANVLTF. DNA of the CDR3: TGCGCCAGCAGCCAAGAATACGGTTTTTCTGGGGCCAACGTCCTGACTTTC.

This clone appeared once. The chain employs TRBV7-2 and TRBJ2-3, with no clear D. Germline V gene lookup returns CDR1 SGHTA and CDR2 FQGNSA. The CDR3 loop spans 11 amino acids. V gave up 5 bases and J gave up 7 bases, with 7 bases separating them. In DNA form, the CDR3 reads TGTGCCAGCAGCCCCCGAAATACGCAGTATTTT. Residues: CASSPRNTQYF.

The CDR3: CASSANSASYEQYF. Written as DNA, the CDR3 is TGTGCCAGCAGTGCTAACAGCGCCTCCTACGAGCAGTACTTC. V is TRBV2 and J is TRBJ2-7; D remains unclear. The CDR3 covers 14 residues. Trimming left V 4 bases short and J 0 bases short, with 10 bases between. Germline V lookup: CDR1 SNHLY, CDR2 FYNNEI.

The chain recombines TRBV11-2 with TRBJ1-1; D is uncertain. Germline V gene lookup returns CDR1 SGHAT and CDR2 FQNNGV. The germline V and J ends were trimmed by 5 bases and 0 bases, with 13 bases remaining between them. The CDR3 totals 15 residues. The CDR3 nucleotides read TGTGCCAGCAGCCCGCGAGTCTTAATGAACACTGAAGCTTTCTTT. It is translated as CASSPRVLMNTEAFF.

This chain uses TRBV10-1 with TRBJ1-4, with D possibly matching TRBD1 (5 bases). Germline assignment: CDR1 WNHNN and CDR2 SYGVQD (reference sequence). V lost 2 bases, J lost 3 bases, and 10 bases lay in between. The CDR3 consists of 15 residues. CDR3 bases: TGCGCCAGCAGTGAGGCAGGGTCCTCTAATGAAAAACTGTTTTTT. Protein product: CASSEAGSSNEKLFF.

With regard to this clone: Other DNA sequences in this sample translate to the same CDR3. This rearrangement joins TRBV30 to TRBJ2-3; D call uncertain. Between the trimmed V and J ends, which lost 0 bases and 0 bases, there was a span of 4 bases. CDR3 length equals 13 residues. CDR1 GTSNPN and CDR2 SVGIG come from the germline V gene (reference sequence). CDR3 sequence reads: CAWSVRSTDTQYF. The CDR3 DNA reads TGTGCCTGGAGTGTCCGCAGCACAGATACGCAGTATTTT. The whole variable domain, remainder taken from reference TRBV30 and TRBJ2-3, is SQTIHQWPATLVQPVGSPLSLECTVEGTSNPNLYWYRQAAGRGLQLLFYSVGIGQISSEVPQNLSASRPQDRQFILSSKKLLLSDSGFYLCAWSVRSTDTQYFGPGTRLTVL.

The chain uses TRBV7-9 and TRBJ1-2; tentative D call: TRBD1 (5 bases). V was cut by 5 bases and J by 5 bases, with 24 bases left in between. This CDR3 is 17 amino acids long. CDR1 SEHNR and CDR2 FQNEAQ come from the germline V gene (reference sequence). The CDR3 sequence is CASSQHRELGGWYGYTF. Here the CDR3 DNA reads TGTGCCAGCAGCCAACACCGAGAACTTGGGGGGTGGTATGGCTACACCTTC.

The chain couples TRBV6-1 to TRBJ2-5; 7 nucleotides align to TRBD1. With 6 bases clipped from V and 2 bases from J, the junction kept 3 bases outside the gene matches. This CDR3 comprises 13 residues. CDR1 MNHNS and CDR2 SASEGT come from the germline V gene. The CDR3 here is CASRGTDQETQYF. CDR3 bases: TGTGCCAGCAGAGGGACAGATCAAGAGACCCAGTACTTC.